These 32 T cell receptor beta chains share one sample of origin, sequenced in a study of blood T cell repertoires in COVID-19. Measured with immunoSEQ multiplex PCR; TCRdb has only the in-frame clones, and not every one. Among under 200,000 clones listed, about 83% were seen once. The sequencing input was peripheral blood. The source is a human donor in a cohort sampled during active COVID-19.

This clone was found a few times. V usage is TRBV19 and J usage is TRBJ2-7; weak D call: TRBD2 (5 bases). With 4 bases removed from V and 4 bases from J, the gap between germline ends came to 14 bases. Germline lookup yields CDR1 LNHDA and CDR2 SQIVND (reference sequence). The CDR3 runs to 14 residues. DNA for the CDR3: TGTGCCAGTAGTACCACTAGGGCAGGTTACGAGCAGTACTTC. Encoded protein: CASSTTRAGYEQYF.

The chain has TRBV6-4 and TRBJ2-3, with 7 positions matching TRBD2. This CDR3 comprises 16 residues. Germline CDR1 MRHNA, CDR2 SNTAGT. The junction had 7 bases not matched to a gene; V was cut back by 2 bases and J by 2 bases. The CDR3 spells CASSDVGGGHTDTQYF. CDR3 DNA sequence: TGTGCCAGCAGTGACGTTGGCGGGGGTCACACAGATACGCAGTATTTT.

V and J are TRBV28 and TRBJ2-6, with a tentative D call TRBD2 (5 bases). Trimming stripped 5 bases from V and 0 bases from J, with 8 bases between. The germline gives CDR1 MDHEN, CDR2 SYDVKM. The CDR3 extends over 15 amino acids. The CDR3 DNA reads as TGTGCCAGCAGTCATACTAGCTCTGGGGCCAACGTCCTGACTTTC. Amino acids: CASSHTSSGANVLTF.

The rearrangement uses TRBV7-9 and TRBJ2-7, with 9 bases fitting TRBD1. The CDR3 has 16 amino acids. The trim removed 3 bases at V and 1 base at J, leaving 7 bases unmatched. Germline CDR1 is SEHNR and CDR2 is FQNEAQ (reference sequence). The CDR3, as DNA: TGTGCCAGCAGCTTCGGTACGGGACAGGGTTCCTACGAGCAGTACTTC. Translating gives CASSFGTGQGSYEQYF. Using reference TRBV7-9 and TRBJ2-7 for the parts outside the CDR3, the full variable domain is DTGVSQNPRHKITKRGQNVTFRCDPISEHNRLYWYRQTLGQGPEFLTYFQNEAQLEKSRLLSDRFSAERPKGSFSTLEIQRTEQGDSAMYLCASSFGTGQGSYEQYFGPGTRLTVT.

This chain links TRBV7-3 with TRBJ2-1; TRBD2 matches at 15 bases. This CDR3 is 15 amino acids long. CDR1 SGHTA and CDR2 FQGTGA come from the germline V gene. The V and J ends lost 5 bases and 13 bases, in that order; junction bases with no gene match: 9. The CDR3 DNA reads TGTGCCAGCAGCCCCGGGACTAGCGGGAGGTCCTTACAGTTCTTC. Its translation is CASSPGTSGRSLQFF.

The CDR3 region has the DNA TGTGCCAGCTCACCACTGGGACTTGAGCCCCACGAGCAGTACTTC. It specifies CASSPLGLEPHEQYF. The chain uses TRBV18 and TRBJ2-7; D is perhaps TRBD2 (6 bases). CDR1 and CDR2 from the germline V gene are KGHSH and LQKENI. V shed 1 base and J shed 5 bases, with 15 bases lying between them. The CDR3 spans 15 residues.

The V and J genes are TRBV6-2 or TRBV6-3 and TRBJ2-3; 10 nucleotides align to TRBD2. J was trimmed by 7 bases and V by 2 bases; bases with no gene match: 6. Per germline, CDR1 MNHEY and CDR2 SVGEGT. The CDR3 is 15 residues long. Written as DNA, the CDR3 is TGTGCCAGCAGTTACGCAGCGGGGGGGCCTTATACGCAGTATTTT. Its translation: CASSYAAGGPYTQYF.

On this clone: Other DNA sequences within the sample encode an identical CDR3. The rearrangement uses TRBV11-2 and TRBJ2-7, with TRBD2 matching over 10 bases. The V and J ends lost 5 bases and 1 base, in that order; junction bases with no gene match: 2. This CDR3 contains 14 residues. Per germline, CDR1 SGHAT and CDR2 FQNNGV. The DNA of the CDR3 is TGTGCCAGCAGCCGGACTAGCGGTTCCTACGAGCAGTACTTC. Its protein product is CASSRTSGSYEQYF.

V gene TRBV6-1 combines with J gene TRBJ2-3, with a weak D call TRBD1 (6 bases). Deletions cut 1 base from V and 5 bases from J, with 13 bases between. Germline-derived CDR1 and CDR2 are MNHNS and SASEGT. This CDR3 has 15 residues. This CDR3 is CASSEGGRGIDTQYF. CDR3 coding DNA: TGTGCCAGCAGTGAAGGGGGCAGGGGTATAGATACGCAGTATTTT.

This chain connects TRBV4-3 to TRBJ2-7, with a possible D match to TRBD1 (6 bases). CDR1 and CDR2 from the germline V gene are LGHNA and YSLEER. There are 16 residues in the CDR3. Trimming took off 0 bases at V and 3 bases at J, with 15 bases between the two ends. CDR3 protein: CASSQDPQGQSYEQYF. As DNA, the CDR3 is TGCGCCAGCAGCCAAGATCCCCAGGGGCAAAGCTACGAGCAGTACTTC.

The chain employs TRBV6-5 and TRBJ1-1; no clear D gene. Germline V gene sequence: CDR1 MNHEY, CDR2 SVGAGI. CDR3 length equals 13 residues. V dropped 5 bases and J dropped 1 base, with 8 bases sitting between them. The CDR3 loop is CASSPSWNTEAFF. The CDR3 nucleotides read TGTGCCAGCAGTCCCTCTTGGAACACTGAAGCTTTCTTT.

The CDR3 sequence: CSASNPGTSVYEQYF. The CDR3 nucleotides are TGCAGTGCTAGTAACCCCGGGACTAGCGTCTACGAGCAGTACTTC. The rearrangement uses TRBV20-1 and TRBJ2-7; 10 positions match TRBD2. The CDR3 has 15 residues. V lost 3 bases, J lost 3 bases, and 8 bases stayed unmatched. Germline V CDR1 and CDR2: DFQATT, SNEGSKA (reference sequence).

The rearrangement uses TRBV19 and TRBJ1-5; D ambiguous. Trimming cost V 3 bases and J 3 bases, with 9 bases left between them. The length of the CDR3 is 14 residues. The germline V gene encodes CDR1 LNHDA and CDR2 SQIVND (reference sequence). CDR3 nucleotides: TGTGCCAGTAGTATCGTTGAGGACAATCAGCCCCAGCATTTT. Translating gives CASSIVEDNQPQHF.

CDR3 sequence reads: CASSLGQGALIYGYTF. The CDR3 DNA follows: TGTGCCAGCAGCTTGGGACAGGGGGCGCTTATCTATGGCTACACCTTC. The V gene is TRBV5-6, the J gene TRBJ1-2; 10 positions match TRBD1. Looked up from germline, CDR1 is SGHDT and CDR2 is YYEEEE. The V segment lost 0 bases and the J segment 4 bases; nucleotides outside the gene matches: 6. This CDR3 has 16 residues.

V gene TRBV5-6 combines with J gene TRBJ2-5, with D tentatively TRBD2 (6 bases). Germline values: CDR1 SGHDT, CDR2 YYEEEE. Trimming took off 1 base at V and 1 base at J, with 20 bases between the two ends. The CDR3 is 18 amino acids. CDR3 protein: CASSLSGLAWGSQETQYF. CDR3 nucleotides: TGTGCCAGCAGCTTGTCGGGACTGGCTTGGGGTTCCCAAGAGACCCAGTACTTC.

The CDR3 nucleotides read TGTGCCAGCAGCTTAGATGGACTAGCGGGCGAACAAGAGACCCAGTACTTC. Translating gives CASSLDGLAGEQETQYF. This sequence joins TRBV13 and TRBJ2-5; TRBD2 matches 11 bases. This CDR3 contains 17 residues. Germline V lookup: CDR1 PRHDT, CDR2 FYEKMQ (reference sequence). Germline trimming cut 1 base from V and 2 bases from J; bases unmatched to any gene: 6.

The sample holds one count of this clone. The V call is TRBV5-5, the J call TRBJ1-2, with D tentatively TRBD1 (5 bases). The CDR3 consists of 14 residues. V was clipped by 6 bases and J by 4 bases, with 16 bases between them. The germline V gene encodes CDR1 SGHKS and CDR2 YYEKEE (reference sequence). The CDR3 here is CASTGPTGIYGYTF. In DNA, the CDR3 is TGTGCCAGCACCGGCCCTACAGGAATCTATGGCTACACCTTC.

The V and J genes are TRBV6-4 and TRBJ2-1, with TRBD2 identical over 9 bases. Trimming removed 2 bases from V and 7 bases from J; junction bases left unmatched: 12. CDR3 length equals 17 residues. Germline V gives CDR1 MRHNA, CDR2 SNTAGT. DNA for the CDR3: TGTGCCAGCAGTGACGGTAGTAGCGGGAGTCAGGTGAATGAGCAGTTCTTC. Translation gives CASSDGSSGSQVNEQFF.

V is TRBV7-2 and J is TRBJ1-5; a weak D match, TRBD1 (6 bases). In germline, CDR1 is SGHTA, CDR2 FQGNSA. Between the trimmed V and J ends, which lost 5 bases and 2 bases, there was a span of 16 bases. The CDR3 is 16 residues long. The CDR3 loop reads CASSLGGGAGNQPQHF. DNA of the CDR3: TGTGCCAGCAGCCTAGGGGGGGGCGCGGGCAATCAGCCCCAGCATTTT.

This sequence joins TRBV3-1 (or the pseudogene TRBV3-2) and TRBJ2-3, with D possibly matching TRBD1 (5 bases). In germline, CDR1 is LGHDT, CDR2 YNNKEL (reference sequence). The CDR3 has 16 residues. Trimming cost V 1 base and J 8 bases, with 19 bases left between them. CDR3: CASSQGGPGLGGTQYF. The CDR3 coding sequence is TGTGCCAGCAGCCAAGGGGGCCCGGGCCTCGGCGGTACGCAGTATTTT.

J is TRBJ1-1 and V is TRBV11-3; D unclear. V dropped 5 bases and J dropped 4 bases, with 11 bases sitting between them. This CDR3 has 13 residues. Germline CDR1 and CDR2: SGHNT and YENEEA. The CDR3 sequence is CASSSRGGTEAFF. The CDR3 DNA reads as TGTGCCAGCAGCAGCCGGGGTGGCACTGAAGCTTTCTTT.

The CDR3 bases are TGCGCCAGCAGGTCCAATAGCGGGTACAATGAGCAGTTCTTC. The encoded protein is CASRSNSGYNEQFF. The chain recombines TRBV5-1 with TRBJ2-1, with 7 bases that match TRBD2. The germline gives CDR1 SGHRS, CDR2 YFSETQ. J lost 4 bases, V lost 5 bases, and 6 bases had no gene match. The CDR3 consists of 14 residues.

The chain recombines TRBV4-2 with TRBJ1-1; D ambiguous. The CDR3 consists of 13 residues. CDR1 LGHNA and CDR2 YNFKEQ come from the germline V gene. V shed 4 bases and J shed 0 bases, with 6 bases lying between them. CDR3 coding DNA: TGTGCCAGCAGCCCGACATTGAACACTGAAGCTTTCTTT. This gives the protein CASSPTLNTEAFF.

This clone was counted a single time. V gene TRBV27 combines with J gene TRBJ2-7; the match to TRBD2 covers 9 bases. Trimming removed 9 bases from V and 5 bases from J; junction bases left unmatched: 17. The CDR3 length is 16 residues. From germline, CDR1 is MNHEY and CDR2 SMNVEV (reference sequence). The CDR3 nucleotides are TGTGCCAGTGGCCGGCCCGCGAGGACTAGCGTCAACGAGCAGTACTTC. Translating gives CASGRPARTSVNEQYF.

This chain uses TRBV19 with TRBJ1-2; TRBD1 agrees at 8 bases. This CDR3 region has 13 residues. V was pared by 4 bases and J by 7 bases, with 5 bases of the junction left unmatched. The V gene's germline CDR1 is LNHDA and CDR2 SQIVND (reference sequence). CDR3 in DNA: TGTGCCAGTAGTACCCGAGACAGGGGTGGCTACACCTTC. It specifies CASSTRDRGGYTF.

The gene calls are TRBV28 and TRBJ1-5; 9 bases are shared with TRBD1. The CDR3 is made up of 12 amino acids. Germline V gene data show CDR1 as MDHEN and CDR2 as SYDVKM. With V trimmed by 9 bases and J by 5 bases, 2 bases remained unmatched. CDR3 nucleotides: TGTGCCAGTACAGGGGGCGATCAGCCCCAGCATTTT. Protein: CASTGGDQPQHF.

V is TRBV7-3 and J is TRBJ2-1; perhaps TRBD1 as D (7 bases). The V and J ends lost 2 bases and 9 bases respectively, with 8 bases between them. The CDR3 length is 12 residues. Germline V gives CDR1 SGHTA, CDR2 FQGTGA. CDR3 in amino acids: CASSLQGGEQFF. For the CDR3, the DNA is TGTGCCAGCAGCTTACAGGGGGGTGAGCAGTTCTTC.

The CDR3 loop is CASSPQVSSYEQYF. The DNA for the CDR3 is TGTGCCAGCAGCCCGCAGGTAAGCTCCTACGAGCAGTACTTC. The gene calls are TRBV3-1 (or the pseudogene TRBV3-2) and TRBJ2-7, with D unresolved. The CDR3 is 14 residues long. Germline V gene lookup returns CDR1 LGHDT and CDR2 YNNKEL (reference sequence). Trimming took off 4 bases at V and 0 bases at J, with 10 bases between the two ends.

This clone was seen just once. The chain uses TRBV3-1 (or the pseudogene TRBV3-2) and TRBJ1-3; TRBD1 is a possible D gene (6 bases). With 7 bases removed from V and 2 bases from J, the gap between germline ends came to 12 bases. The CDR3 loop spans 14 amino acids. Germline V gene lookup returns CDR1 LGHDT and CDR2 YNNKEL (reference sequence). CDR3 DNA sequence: TGTGCCAGCAACATACAGGGTCCTGGAAACACCATATATTTT. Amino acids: CASNIQGPGNTIYF.

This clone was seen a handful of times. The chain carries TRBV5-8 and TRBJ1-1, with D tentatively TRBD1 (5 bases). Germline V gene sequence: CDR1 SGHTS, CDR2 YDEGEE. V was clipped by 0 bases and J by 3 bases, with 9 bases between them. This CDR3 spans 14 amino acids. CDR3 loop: CASSLVSRDTEAFF. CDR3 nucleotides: TGTGCCAGCAGCTTGGTATCCAGGGACACTGAAGCTTTCTTT. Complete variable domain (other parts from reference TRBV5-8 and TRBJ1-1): EAGVTQSPTHLIKTRGQQATLRCSPISGHTSVYWYQQALGLGLQFLLWYDEGEERNRGNFPPRFSGRQFPNYSSELNVNALELEDSALYLCASSLVSRDTEAFFGQGTRLTVV.

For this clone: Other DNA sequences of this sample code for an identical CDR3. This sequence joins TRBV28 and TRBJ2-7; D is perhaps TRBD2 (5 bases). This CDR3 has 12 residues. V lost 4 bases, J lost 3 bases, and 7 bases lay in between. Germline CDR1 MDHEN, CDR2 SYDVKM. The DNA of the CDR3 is TGTGCCAGCAGTTCAGGACTCTACGAGCAGTACTTC. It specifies CASSSGLYEQYF.

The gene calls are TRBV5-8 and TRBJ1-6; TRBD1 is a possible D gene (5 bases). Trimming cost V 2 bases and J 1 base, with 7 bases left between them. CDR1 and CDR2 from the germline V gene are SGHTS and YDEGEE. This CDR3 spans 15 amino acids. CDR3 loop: CASSLSGSYNSPLHF. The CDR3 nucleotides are TGTGCCAGCAGCTTATCAGGGTCCTATAATTCACCCCTCCACTTT.